This TCR beta chain appears in the sequencing data of a study of PD-L1 blockade in urothelial cancer. The wider study: At 6 weeks and at 3 weeks (second dose) after treatment start, blood was analyzed.

Clones were read by immunoSEQ multiplex PCR, and TCRdb kept only the in-frame ones, dropping some. The sample has approximately 52,000 clones; approximately 75% are singletons. The CDR3 loop spans 15 amino acids. The V and J ends lost 2 bases and 5 bases, in that order; junction bases with no gene match: 8. Germline V CDR1 and CDR2: SGHNT, YYREEE (reference sequence). All patients carried locally advanced or metastatic urothelial carcinoma. This material consisted of PBMCs, taken around atezolizumab (anti-PD-L1) treatment. This chain joins TRBV5-4 and TRBJ2-7; the match to TRBD1 covers 9 bases. The origin of this receptor is a man in his 70s with urothelial cancer. The CDR3 protein is CASSLPGQGRHEQYF. Here the CDR3 DNA reads TGTGCCAGCAGCTTACCGGGACAGGGCCGTCACGAGCAGTACTTC.